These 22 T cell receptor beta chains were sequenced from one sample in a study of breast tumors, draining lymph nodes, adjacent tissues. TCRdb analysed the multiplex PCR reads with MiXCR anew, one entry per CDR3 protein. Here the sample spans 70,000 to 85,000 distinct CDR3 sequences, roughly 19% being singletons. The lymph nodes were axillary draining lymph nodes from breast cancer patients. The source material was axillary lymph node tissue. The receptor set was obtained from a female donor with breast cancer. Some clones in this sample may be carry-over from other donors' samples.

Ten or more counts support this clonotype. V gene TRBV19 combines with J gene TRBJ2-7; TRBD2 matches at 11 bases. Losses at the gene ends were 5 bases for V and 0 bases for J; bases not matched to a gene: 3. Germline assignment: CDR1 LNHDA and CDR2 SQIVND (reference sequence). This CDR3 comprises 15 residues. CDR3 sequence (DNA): TGTGCCAGTAGTTCCGGACTAGCGGGCTCCTACGAGCAGTACTTC. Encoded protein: CASSSGLAGSYEQYF.

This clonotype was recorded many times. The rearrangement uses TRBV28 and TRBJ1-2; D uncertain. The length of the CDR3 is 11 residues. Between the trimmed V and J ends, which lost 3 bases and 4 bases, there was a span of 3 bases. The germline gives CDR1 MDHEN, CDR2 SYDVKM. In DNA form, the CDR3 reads TGTGCCAGCAGTTTCCTCTATGGCTACACCTTC. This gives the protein CASSFLYGYTF.

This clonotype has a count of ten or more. DNA for the CDR3: TGTGCCACCAGTGACCCCCGACAGGGGGCGACCAATGAGCAGTTCTTC. This encodes CATSDPRQGATNEQFF. This rearrangement joins TRBV24-1 to TRBJ2-1; the match to TRBD1 covers 10 bases. The CDR3 is 16 amino acids. V was clipped by 4 bases and J by 6 bases; unmatched bases: 8. Germline-derived CDR1 and CDR2 are KGHDR and SFDVKD.

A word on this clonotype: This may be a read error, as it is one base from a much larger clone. The CDR3 bases are TGCGCCAGCAGCCGAGGGCCTAGCGGGAGCGCGGGGAATGAGCAGTTCTTC. Protein sequence: CASSRGPSGSAGNEQFF. The chain is built from TRBV4-3 and TRBJ2-1; 10 bases are a match to TRBD2. Germline CDR1 is LGHNA and CDR2 is YSLEER. The CDR3 length is 17 residues. V shed 4 bases and J 7 bases; nucleotides not matched to a gene: 13.

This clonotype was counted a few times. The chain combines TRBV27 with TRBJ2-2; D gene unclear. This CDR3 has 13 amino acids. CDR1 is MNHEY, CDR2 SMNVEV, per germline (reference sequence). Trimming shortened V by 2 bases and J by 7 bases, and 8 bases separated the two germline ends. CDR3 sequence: CASSLVGFGELFF. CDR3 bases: TGTGCCAGCAGTTTAGTCGGCTTCGGGGAGCTGTTTTTT.

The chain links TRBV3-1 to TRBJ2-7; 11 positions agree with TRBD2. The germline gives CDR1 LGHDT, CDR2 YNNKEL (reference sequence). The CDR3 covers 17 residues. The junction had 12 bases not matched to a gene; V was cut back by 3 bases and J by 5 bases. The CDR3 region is CASSHRASGRPSDEQYF. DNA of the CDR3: TGTGCCAGCAGCCACCGGGCTAGCGGGAGGCCGTCCGACGAGCAGTACTTC.

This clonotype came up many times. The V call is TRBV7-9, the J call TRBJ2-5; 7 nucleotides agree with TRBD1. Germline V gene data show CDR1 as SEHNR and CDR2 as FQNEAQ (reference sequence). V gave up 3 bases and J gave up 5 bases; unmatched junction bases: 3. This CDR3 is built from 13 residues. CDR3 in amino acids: CASSFTGAETQYF. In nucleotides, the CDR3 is TGTGCCAGCAGCTTCACAGGGGCTGAGACCCAGTACTTC.

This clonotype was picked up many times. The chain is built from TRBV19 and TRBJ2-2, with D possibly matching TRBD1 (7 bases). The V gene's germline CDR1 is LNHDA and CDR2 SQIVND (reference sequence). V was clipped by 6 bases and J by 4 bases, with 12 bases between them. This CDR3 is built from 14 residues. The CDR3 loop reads CASSPRGATGELFF. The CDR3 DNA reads TGTGCCAGTAGCCCCAGGGGGGCCACCGGGGAGCTGTTTTTT. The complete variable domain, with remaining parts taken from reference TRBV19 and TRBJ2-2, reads DGGITQSPKYLFRKEGQNVTLSCEQNLNHDAMYWYRQDPGQGLRLIYYSQIVNDFQKGDIAEGYSVSREKKESFPLTVTSAQKNPTAFYLCASSPRGATGELFFGEGSRLTVL.

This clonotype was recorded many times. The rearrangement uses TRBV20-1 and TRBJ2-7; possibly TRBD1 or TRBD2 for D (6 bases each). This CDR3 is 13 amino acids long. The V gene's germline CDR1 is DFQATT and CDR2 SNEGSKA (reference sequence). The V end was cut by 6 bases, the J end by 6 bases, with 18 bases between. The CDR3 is CSANRRGLGEQYF. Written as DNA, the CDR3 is TGCAGTGCGAACCGCCGGGGGCTAGGCGAGCAGTACTTC.

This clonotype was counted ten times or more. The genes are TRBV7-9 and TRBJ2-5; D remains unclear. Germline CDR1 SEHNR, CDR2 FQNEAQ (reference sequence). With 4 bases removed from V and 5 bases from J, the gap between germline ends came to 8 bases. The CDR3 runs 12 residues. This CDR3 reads CASSSYRETQYF. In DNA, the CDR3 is TGTGCCAGCAGCTCCTATAGGGAGACCCAGTACTTC. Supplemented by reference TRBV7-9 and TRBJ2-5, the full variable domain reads DTGVSQNPRHKITKRGQNVTFRCDPISEHNRLYWYRQTLGQGPEFLTYFQNEAQLEKSRLLSDRFSAERPKGSFSTLEIQRTEQGDSAMYLCASSSYRETQYFGPGTRLLVL.

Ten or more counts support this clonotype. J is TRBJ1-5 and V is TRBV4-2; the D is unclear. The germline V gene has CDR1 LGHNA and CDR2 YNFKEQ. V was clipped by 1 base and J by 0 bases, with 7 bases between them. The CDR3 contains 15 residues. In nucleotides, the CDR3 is TGTGCCAGCAGCCAAGGCGGGTATAGCAATCAGCCCCAGCATTTT. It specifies CASSQGGYSNQPQHF.

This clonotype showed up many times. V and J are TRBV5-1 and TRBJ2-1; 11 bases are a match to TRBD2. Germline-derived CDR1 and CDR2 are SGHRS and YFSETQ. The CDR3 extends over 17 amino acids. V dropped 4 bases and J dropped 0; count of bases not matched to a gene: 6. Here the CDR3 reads CASSTIAGGLSYNEQFF. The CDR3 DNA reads TGCGCCAGCAGCACCATAGCGGGGGGGCTCTCCTACAATGAGCAGTTCTTC.

The CDR3 DNA follows: TGTGCCAGCTCAACCACACTAGCGGGCACAGATACGCAGTATTTT. As protein: CASSTTLAGTDTQYF. The V gene is TRBV18, the J gene TRBJ2-3, with 8 bases identical to TRBD2. Trimming took 5 bases from V and 1 from J; bases not matched to a gene: 5. Germline CDR1 is KGHSH and CDR2 is LQKENI. CDR3 size: 15 residues.

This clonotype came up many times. CDR3 bases: TGTGCCAGCAGCCCCGGAGGCACCGGGGAGCTGTTTTTT. It is translated as CASSPGGTGELFF. The V gene is TRBV7-9, the J gene TRBJ2-2; D may be TRBD2 (5 bases). V lost 5 bases to trimming and J lost 4 bases, with 8 bases between them. The CDR3 is made up of 13 amino acids. The germline V gene encodes CDR1 SEHNR and CDR2 FQNEAQ (reference sequence).

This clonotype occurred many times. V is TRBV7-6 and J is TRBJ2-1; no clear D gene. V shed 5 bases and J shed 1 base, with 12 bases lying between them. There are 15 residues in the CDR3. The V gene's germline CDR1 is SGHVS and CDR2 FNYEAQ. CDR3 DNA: TGTGCCAGCAGCGTTCGTAAGGGTTCCTACAATGAGCAGTTCTTC. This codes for CASSVRKGSYNEQFF.

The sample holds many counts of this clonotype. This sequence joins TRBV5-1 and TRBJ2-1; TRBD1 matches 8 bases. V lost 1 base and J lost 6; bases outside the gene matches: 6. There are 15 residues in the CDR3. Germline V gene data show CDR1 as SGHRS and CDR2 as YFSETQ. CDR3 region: CASSLMGTGTNEQFF. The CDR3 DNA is TGCGCCAGCAGCTTGATGGGGACAGGAACCAATGAGCAGTTCTTC.

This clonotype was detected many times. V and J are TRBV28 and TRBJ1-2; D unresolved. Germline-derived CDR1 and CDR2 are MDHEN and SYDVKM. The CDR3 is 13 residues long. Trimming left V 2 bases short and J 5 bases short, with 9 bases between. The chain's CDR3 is CASSLVLGYGYTF. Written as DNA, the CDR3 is TGTGCCAGCAGTTTAGTTCTTGGGTATGGCTACACCTTC.

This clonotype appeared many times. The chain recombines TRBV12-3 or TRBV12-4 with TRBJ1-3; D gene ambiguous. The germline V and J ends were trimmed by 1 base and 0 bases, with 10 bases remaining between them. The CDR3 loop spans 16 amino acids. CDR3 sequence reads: CASSLVGRSSGNTIYF. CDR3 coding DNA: TGTGCCAGCAGTTTAGTGGGCAGGAGCTCTGGAAACACCATATATTTT.

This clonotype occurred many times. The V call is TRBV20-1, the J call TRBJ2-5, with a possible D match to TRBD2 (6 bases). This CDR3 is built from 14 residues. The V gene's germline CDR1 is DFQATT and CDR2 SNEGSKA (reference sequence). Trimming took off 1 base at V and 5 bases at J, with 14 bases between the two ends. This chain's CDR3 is CSARGGTGVETQYF. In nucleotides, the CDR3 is TGCAGTGCTAGAGGGGGGACGGGAGTCGAGACCCAGTACTTC.

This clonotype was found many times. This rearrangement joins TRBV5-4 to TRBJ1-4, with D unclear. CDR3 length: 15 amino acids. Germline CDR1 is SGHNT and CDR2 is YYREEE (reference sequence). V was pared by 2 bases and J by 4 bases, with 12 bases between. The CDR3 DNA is TGTGCCAGCAGCTTTAAAGAACGGAATAATGAAAAACTGTTTTTT. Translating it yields CASSFKERNNEKLFF.

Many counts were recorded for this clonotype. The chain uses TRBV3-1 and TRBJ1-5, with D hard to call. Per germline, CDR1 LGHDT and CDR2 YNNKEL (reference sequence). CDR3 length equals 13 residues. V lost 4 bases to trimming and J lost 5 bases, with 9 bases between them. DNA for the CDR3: TGTGCCAGCAGCCTTTGGACCGATCAGCCCCAGCATTTT. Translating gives CASSLWTDQPQHF.

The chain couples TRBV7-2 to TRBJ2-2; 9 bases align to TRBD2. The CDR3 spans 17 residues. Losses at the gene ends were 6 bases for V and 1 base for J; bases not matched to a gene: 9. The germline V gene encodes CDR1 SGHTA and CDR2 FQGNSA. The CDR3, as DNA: TGTGCCAGCAGTGTACTAGCGGGTACTGTGAACACCGGGGAGCTGTTTTTT. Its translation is CASSVLAGTVNTGELFF.